This TCR beta chain was captured by sequencing in a study of blood T cell repertoires in COVID-19 (TCRdb year 2020). In the study overall: Samples covering the acute and convalescent phases of COVID-19 were provided by collaborators in the United States, Italy and Spain. Nearly every sample came with metadata listing a de-identified subject ID, COVID-19 status, age in years and sex. The material from the prospective study consisted of cDNA or gDNA derived from T cells, B-cell-depleted T cells, or PBMCs. A freely available public database, intended as a resource for researchers studying the immune response to SARS-CoV-2, is where the repertoires were released. Where available, HLA class I and class II types were taken from metadata supplied by the sample provider and were not determined by assay-based typing. Samples were obtained from the ongoing ImmuneRACE study (first 160 participants) and from about 1,300 subjects provided by 6 global collaborators. Deeply sampled blood TCRbeta repertoires from subjects exposed to, actively infected with, or recovered from COVID-19 were included in the dataset. Here is what the overall study found, with its caveats: How much clinical and demographic metadata was included differed by source and by participant, and the metadata was provided uncurated.

Participants in the prospective study were aged 18 to 89 years, lived in over 20 United States geographic areas, and enrolled through a virtual design. In the prospective study, participants were assigned to cohorts based on the clinical history participants reported in a screening survey and a study questionnaire. Exposed participants had been in contact, within 2 weeks of entering the study, with a person who had a PCR-confirmed or clinician-diagnosed case of COVID-19. In the prospective study, mobile phlebotomists collected whole blood, serum and a nasopharyngeal or oropharyngeal swab from each participant. Prospective study participants could optionally give additional blood draws and questionnaires over an approximately two-month period. Before DNA extraction, prospective study blood samples were shipped either frozen or at room temperature. TCRbeta CDR3 regions were amplified from genomic DNA by means of the immunoSEQ Assay, a bias-controlled multiplex PCR. Per the authors' processing: Nucleated cell counts per sample were estimated from amplification of reference gene primers within the assay. Sequence reads were collapsed and filtered to measure the absolute abundance of every unique TCRbeta CDR3 rearrangement. For each sample, productive Simpson clonality was calculated as the square root of Simpson's diversity index across productive rearrangements. What TCRdb holds here is the immuneACCESS table cut down to in-frame rearrangements. Part of the clones is not present; checked against another copy, under half of the missing clones reflect an unresolved V gene, and the others are unexplained. V, J and clone size are taken as reported in that table, and D and trimming were inferred from the DNA itself. The sample contains a few hundred thousand clones, approximately 84% of them found a single time. Jointly, the top ten make up roughly 6.7% of the sample.

Comments on this clone: It lacks a known antigen. No qualities accompany the bases; no much larger clone lies one base away.

This TCR was sampled from a woman between 50 and 59 years old who had been exposed to COVID-19. Sequenced input: PBMCs or T cells enriched from blood (not recorded which).

Here the CDR3 is given as CASSFPRQGVGTDTQYF. The sequenced DNA: TGTGCCAGCAGCTTCCCACGACAGGGGGTTGGAACAGATACGCAGTATTTT. This sequence uses TRBV7-2 and TRBJ2-3; the central 9 bases match TRBD1. Reading from cysteine to phenylalanine, the CDR3 counts 17 amino acids. Only CDR3 DNA remains: 51 bases, in frame from the first base. The junction shows trimming of 3 bases on V and 3 bases on J, and the gene matches do not reach 10 bases of it. CDR1 and CDR2 are drawn from the germline V gene: SGHTA, FQGNSA.